The TCR beta chain described here comes from a study of T cell responses to AZD1222 COVID-19 vaccine. This CDR3 has 16 residues. Germline lookup yields CDR1 SEHNR and CDR2 FQNEAQ (reference sequence). The V end lost 1 base, the J end lost 8 bases, and 17 bases lay between the germline ends. TCRdb's table, derived via immunoSEQ multiplex PCR, lists solely in-frame clones and lacks some. The table lists about 140,000 clones, around 90% of them singletons. About this clone itself: Antigen unknown.

Study-wide points: Breadth and depth of Spike-specific TCRs rose after two AZD1222 doses. It was only a handful of AZD1222 recipients who were seropositive at baseline. Clonal diversity was possibly underestimated; the donors were predominantly white British and more often female.

The sequencing here drew on peripheral blood, taken on day 0 of AZD1222 vaccination. The V gene is TRBV7-9, the J gene TRBJ1-4; tentatively, D is TRBD1 (5 bases). This clonotype was obtained from an adult in good health. This CDR3 reads CASSLGLQGDREKLFF. The CDR3 DNA follows: TGTGCCAGCAGCTTAGGGCTCCAGGGCGATCGGGAAAAACTGTTTTTT.